One sample yielded the 21 T cell receptor beta chains listed below, sequenced in a study of T cell changes during pregnancy in multiple sclerosis. Clones were read by immunoSEQ multiplex PCR, and TCRdb kept only the in-frame ones, dropping some. The table lists more than 65,000 clones, roughly nine tenths of them singletons. Sequenced here: peripheral blood, sampled before pregnancy. These receptors were collected from a female donor with multiple sclerosis, enrolled in a pregnancy study.

The chain carries TRBV30 and TRBJ1-1; D ambiguous. Per the germline V gene, CDR1 is GTSNPN and CDR2 is SVGIG (reference sequence). The CDR3 has 12 amino acids. V shed 2 bases and J shed 1 base, with 5 bases lying between them. DNA for the CDR3: TGTGCCTGGAGTCGGGAGAACACTGAAGCTTTCTTT. It codes for CAWSRENTEAFF.

V usage is TRBV6-1 and J usage is TRBJ2-1, with TRBD1 as a possible D gene (5 bases). The germline V gene encodes CDR1 MNHNS and CDR2 SASEGT. V gave up 8 bases and J gave up 15 bases, with 20 bases separating them. There are 12 residues in the CDR3. CDR3 nucleotide sequence: TGTGCCAGCGGGGATTTCCAGGGTTGGCCGTTCTTC. This translates into CASGDFQGWPFF.

V usage is TRBV25-1 and J usage is TRBJ1-4; 9 nucleotides line up with TRBD1. This CDR3 is built from 15 residues. The V gene end was trimmed by 4 bases and the J gene end by 11 bases; junction bases not matched to a gene: 11. In germline, CDR1 is MGHDK, CDR2 SYGVNS. The CDR3 reads CASSGTTGGWGKLFF. CDR3 coding DNA: TGTGCCAGCAGTGGGACTACAGGGGGCTGGGGGAAACTGTTTTTT.

This chain connects TRBV2 to TRBJ2-1, with D possibly matching TRBD2 (6 bases). The CDR3 extends over 14 amino acids. V shed 3 bases and J shed 9 bases, with 15 bases lying between them. The germline V gene encodes CDR1 SNHLY and CDR2 FYNNEI. The CDR3 sequence is CASSEPTTSSEQFF. In DNA form, the CDR3 reads TGTGCCAGCAGTGAGCCCACGACTAGTTCTGAGCAGTTCTTC.

This clone came up a few times. The chain combines TRBV7-9 with TRBJ2-7, with TRBD1 matching over 10 bases. Trimming took 3 bases from V and 9 from J; bases not matched to a gene: 5. The germline gives CDR1 SEHNR, CDR2 FQNEAQ (reference sequence). This CDR3 spans 13 amino acids. In DNA form, the CDR3 reads TGTGCCAGCAGCTTGGGACAGGGGCAGGGGCAGTACTTC. This encodes CASSLGQGQGQYF.

The chain recombines TRBV5-1 with TRBJ2-2, with D unclear. Germline assignment: CDR1 SGHRS and CDR2 YFSETQ. With 0 bases removed from V and 5 bases from J, the gap between germline ends came to 8 bases. The CDR3 is 14 residues long. The CDR3 DNA follows: TGCGCCAGCAGCTTGGCCAAACTAACCGGGGAGCTGTTTTTT. It yields the protein CASSLAKLTGELFF.

This chain links TRBV29-1 with TRBJ2-6; 8 bases are a match to TRBD1. This CDR3 is 14 amino acids long. V lost 5 bases to trimming and J lost 2 bases; unmatched junction nucleotides: 2. Germline CDR1 is SQVTM and CDR2 is ANQGSEA. The CDR3 sequence is CSVQTGAGANVLTF. DNA of the CDR3: TGCAGCGTTCAGACAGGGGCTGGGGCCAACGTCCTGACTTTC.

The V gene is TRBV6-6, the J gene TRBJ1-2; 7 bases match TRBD1. The CDR3 loop spans 13 amino acids. Germline V gene sequence: CDR1 MNHNY, CDR2 SVGAGI (reference sequence). V trimming: 6 bases; J trimming: 6 bases; junction bases outside the gene matches: 7. In DNA form, the CDR3 reads TGTGCCAGCAGCCGGGACAGAGTGGATGGCTACACCTTC. Residues: CASSRDRVDGYTF.

The V call is TRBV7-2, the J call TRBJ2-5, with a possible D match to TRBD2 (6 bases). CDR1 and CDR2 (germline): SGHTA, FQGNSA. This CDR3 spans 13 amino acids. The V gene lost 4 bases and the J gene lost 5 bases, with 11 bases spanning the gap. The CDR3 loop is CASSWRVAETQYF. The CDR3 DNA sequence: TGTGCCAGCAGCTGGAGGGTAGCGGAGACCCAGTACTTC. The full variable domain, its missing parts supplied by reference TRBV7-2 and TRBJ2-5, is GAGVSQSPSNKVTEKGKDVELRCDPISGHTALYWYRQSLGQGLEFLIYFQGNSAPDKSGLPSDRFSAERTGGSVSTLTIQRTQQEDSAVYLCASSWRVAETQYFGPGTRLLVL.

The chain links TRBV5-4 to TRBJ1-2, with TRBD1 identical over 8 bases. V shed 0 bases, J shed 8 bases, and the junction held 9 bases outside the gene matches. The CDR3 contains 15 residues. CDR1 and CDR2 from the germline V gene are SGHNT and YYREEE (reference sequence). CDR3 bases: TGTGCCAGCAGCTTGGGTACAGGGGGTGGTGACGGCTACACCTTC. Residues: CASSLGTGGGDGYTF.

V usage is TRBV7-3 and J usage is TRBJ2-7, with 11 bases that match TRBD2. Trimming cost V 4 bases and J 7 bases; bases outside gene matches: 9. Germline V gene sequence: CDR1 SGHTA, CDR2 FQGTGA. There are 15 residues in the CDR3. CDR3 nucleotide sequence: TGTGCCAGCAGCTACGTAGCGGGGGGGCCGGGAGAGCAGTACTTC. Translating it yields CASSYVAGGPGEQYF.

The chain is built from TRBV7-9 and TRBJ1-1; D gene unclear. The CDR3 consists of 14 residues. CDR1 is SEHNR, CDR2 FQNEAQ, per germline (reference sequence). V was pared by 0 bases and J by 3 bases, with 8 bases between. CDR3 sequence reads: CASSLAGRDTEAFF. The DNA of the CDR3 is TGTGCCAGCAGCTTAGCAGGGAGGGACACTGAAGCTTTCTTT.

The rearrangement uses TRBV7-6 and TRBJ1-5, with a weak D call TRBD1 (6 bases). Between the trimmed V and J ends, which lost 4 bases and 0 bases, there was a span of 16 bases. The CDR3 loop spans 17 amino acids. Per the germline V gene, CDR1 is SGHVS and CDR2 is FNYEAQ. CDR3 in DNA: TGTGCCAGCAGCTCCATCAGGACAGCTCCTAGCAATCAGCCCCAGCATTTT. This translates into CASSSIRTAPSNQPQHF.

V and J are TRBV6-4 and TRBJ2-5; 8 bases are a match to TRBD2. The CDR3 runs 15 residues. From germline, CDR1 is MRHNA and CDR2 SNTAGT. The junction had 8 bases not matched to a gene; V was cut back by 3 bases and J by 5 bases. The DNA for the CDR3 is TGTGCCAGCAGTGAGGGGAGCGGGGGACCGGAGACCCAGTACTTC. This codes for CASSEGSGGPETQYF.

The chain combines TRBV5-1 with TRBJ1-1, with TRBD1 as a possible D gene (6 bases). There are 12 residues in the CDR3. Germline V gene lookup returns CDR1 SGHRS and CDR2 YFSETQ. V shed 0 bases and J shed 10 bases, with 10 bases lying between them. For the CDR3, the DNA is TGCGCCAGCAGCTTGGCAGGGGTTGGAGCTTTCTTT. Translation: CASSLAGVGAFF.

This chain uses TRBV6-5 with TRBJ1-1; the D gene is possibly TRBD1 (6 bases). CDR3 length: 14 amino acids. Germline assignment: CDR1 MNHEY and CDR2 SVGAGI. The V and J ends lost 6 bases and 4 bases respectively, with 15 bases between them. The CDR3 loop reads CASRTWDKSTEAFF. In DNA, the CDR3 is TGTGCCAGCAGAACCTGGGACAAGAGCACTGAAGCTTTCTTT.

The chain couples TRBV10-3 to TRBJ1-1; D remains ambiguous. The V and J ends lost 4 bases and 0 bases respectively, with 12 bases between them. This CDR3 is 15 amino acids long. Germline V gives CDR1 ENHRY, CDR2 SYGVKD. The CDR3 DNA reads TGTGCCATCAGTGCCGAAACAGTCATGAACACTGAAGCTTTCTTT. It codes for CAISAETVMNTEAFF.

The chain combines TRBV6-5 with TRBJ2-7, with 7 bases matching TRBD2. Germline loops: CDR1 MNHEY, CDR2 SVGAGI. The CDR3 has 15 residues. V trimming: 6 bases; J trimming: 5 bases; junction bases outside the gene matches: 13. DNA of the CDR3: TGTGCCAGCAGCCCCATTGGGGGGGTCGTGGACGAGCAGTACTTC. Its translation is CASSPIGGVVDEQYF.

The V call is TRBV30, the J call TRBJ2-7; D not certain. The germline V and J ends were trimmed by 5 bases and 2 bases, with 16 bases remaining between them. The CDR3 covers 14 residues. Germline CDR1 and CDR2: GTSNPN and SVGIG (reference sequence). The CDR3 loop is CAWVRVGQAYEQYF. The CDR3 DNA is TGTGCCTGGGTTCGTGTGGGCCAAGCCTACGAGCAGTACTTC.

V usage is TRBV7-2 and J usage is TRBJ2-2; D is unresolved. The CDR3 consists of 12 residues. Trimming removed 3 bases from V and 6 bases from J, with 5 bases in between. In germline, CDR1 is SGHTA, CDR2 FQGNSA. CDR3 coding DNA: TGTGCCAGCAGCTTCTCGGCCGGGGAGCTGTTTTTT. Translated, it gives CASSFSAGELFF.

The V gene is TRBV7-6, the J gene TRBJ2-7; D perhaps matches TRBD2 (5 bases). This CDR3 is 14 amino acids long. V lost 7 bases, J lost 2 bases, and 15 bases lay in between. Per germline, CDR1 SGHVS and CDR2 FNYEAQ. This chain's CDR3 is CASTRDTGAYEQYF. The CDR3 bases are TGTGCCAGCACCCGGGATACCGGCGCCTACGAGCAGTACTTC.